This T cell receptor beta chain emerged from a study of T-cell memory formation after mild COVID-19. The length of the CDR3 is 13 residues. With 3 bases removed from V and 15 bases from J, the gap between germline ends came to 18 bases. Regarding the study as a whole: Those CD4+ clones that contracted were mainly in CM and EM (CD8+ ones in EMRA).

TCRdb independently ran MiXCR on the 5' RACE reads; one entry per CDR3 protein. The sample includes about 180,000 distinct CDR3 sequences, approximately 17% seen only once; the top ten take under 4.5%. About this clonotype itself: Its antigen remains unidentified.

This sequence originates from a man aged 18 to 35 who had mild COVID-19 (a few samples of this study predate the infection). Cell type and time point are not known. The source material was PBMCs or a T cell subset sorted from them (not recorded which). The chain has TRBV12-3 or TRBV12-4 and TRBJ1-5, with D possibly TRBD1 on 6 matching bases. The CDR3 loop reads CASSLLGEQGRHF. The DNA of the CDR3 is TGTGCCAGCAGTTTGCTCGGGGAACAGGGCAGGCATTTT.